The clone carrying this T cell receptor beta chain has at least ten counts. Its specificity is unknown. This record belongs to a study of human T cells and chemical hapten exposure. Findings and limits, study-wide: Expanded TCRs formed significantly more large CDR3 similarity clusters than controls.

Within the library, unique molecular identifiers were attached to each individual cDNA molecule. TCRdb reprocessed the RACE reads via MiXCR and lists one record per CDR3 protein. The sample includes a few hundred thousand distinct CDR3 sequences, about 6.3% of them seen just once. Specified time point: patch test 2, 6 weeks after DPC sensitization. Treatment denoted: therapeutic diphenylcyclopropenone sensitization with weekly scalp DPC. Non-pregnant alopecia patients aged 18 to 70, suitable for DPC therapy. V lost 4 bases and J 5 bases, leaving 13 bases between the germline ends. Germline assignment: CDR1 SGDLS and CDR2 YYNGEE. This CDR3 contains 13 residues.

Sequenced here: whole blood, sampled in connection with sensitization to the hapten diphenylcyclopropenone (DPC). The chain recombines TRBV9 with TRBJ2-7, with TRBD1 as a possible D gene (6 bases). The sequence was obtained from a woman younger than 30 with alopecia areata. Some clones in this sample may be carry-over from other donors' samples. This CDR3 reads CASSPPRTDEQYF. CDR3 in DNA: TGTGCCAGCAGCCCGCCAAGGACAGACGAGCAGTACTTC.